This passage covers 12 T cell receptor beta chains from one sample sequenced in a study of regulatory T cells in long-lasting Graves disease. In building TCR beta libraries, iRepertoire HTBI primers were used together with Arm-PCR of CDR3 regions. MiXCR, run by TCRdb on the multiplex PCR reads, gives a single entry per CDR3 protein. The repertoire holds around 400,000 distinct CDR3 sequences, roughly 16% seen once, with about a fifth in the top ten. Noted time point: newly diagnosed GD, antithyroid drugs for less than 3 months. Scientists built the TCR library using RNA that was extracted from PBMCs. The specimen comprised peripheral blood mononuclear cells (PBMCs), sampled at new diagnosis, from a patient treated with antithyroid drugs. All receptors come from a female donor with Graves disease.

This clonotype was counted many times. The gene calls are TRBV2 and TRBJ1-5; no firm D call. The CDR3 contains 15 residues. Trimming took off 8 bases at V and 1 base at J, with 15 bases between the two ends. Germline loops: CDR1 SNHLY, CDR2 FYNNEI. In DNA form, the CDR3 reads TGTGCCAGCCGCCCACAGTCTCGGAGCAATCAGCCCCAGCATTTT. This sequence encodes CASRPQSRSNQPQHF.

This chain links TRBV7-9 with TRBJ1-2; weak D call: TRBD1 (5 bases). The CDR3 spans 18 residues. Trimming left V 0 bases short and J 3 bases short, with 20 bases between. CDR1 and CDR2 (germline): SEHNR, FQNEAQ (reference sequence). Here the CDR3 reads CASSLAGGTEGSYYGYTF. In nucleotides, the CDR3 is TGTGCCAGCAGCTTAGCCGGGGGGACCGAGGGGTCGTACTATGGCTACACCTTC.

This clonotype has a count of ten or more. The chain uses TRBV11-2 and TRBJ2-1; 10 bases are a match to TRBD2. Germline assignment: CDR1 SGHAT and CDR2 FQNNGV. This CDR3 is built from 19 residues. V shed 1 base, J shed 5 bases, and the junction held 14 bases outside the gene matches. CDR3 in DNA: TGTGCCAGCAGCTTAGTTGGGCTAGCGGGAGCCGACTATCACAATGAGCAGTTCTTC. Protein sequence: CASSLVGLAGADYHNEQFF.

This clonotype showed up many times. This chain connects TRBV29-1 to TRBJ2-1; TRBD1 matches 9 bases. The CDR3 totals 13 residues. Germline V gives CDR1 SQVTM, CDR2 ANQGSEA. V dropped 7 bases and J dropped 5; count of bases not matched to a gene: 6. The CDR3 DNA follows: TGCAGCGCCAAACAGGGGGCCAACAATGAGCAGTTCTTC. The encoded protein is CSAKQGANNEQFF.

The J gene is TRBJ1-5, the V gene TRBV12-3 or TRBV12-4; D remains ambiguous. CDR3 length: 13 residues. V gave up 7 bases and J gave up 4 bases, with 11 bases separating them. CDR3 DNA: TGTGCCAGCACCCGGGAGGTAAATCAGCCCCAGCATTTT. Its translation: CASTREVNQPQHF.

This clonotype was seen more than once but under ten times. V gene TRBV7-2 combines with J gene TRBJ2-7; TRBD2 matches 10 bases. V was clipped by 9 bases and J by 5 bases; unmatched bases: 7. Germline CDR1 reads SGHTA; CDR2 reads FQGNSA. CDR3 length: 13 amino acids. In nucleotides, the CDR3 is TGTGCCAGTAGCCTAGGGACTAGCGACGAGCAGTACTTC. Translated: CASSLGTSDEQYF. Variable domain in full (rest from reference TRBV7-2 and TRBJ2-7): GAGVSQSPSNKVTEKGKDVELRCDPISGHTALYWYRQSLGQGLEFLIYFQGNSAPDKSGLPSDRFSAERTGGSVSTLTIQRTQQEDSAVYLCASSLGTSDEQYFGPGTRLTVT.

The chain employs TRBV29-1 and TRBJ2-5; D not resolved. The V and J ends lost 4 bases and 2 bases respectively, with 5 bases between them. This CDR3 has 11 residues. Germline-derived CDR1 and CDR2 are SQVTM and ANQGSEA. CDR3 nucleotide sequence: TGCAGCGTTGCTGAGCAAGAGACCCAGTACTTC. It translates to CSVAEQETQYF.

The table lists this clonotype with a few counts. The chain couples TRBV3-1 to TRBJ2-1, with a tentative D call TRBD2 (6 bases). The CDR3 covers 18 residues. Germline V lookup: CDR1 LGHDT, CDR2 YNNKEL (reference sequence). V lost 0 bases, J lost 0 bases, and 15 bases lay in between. The CDR3 is CASSQEGGLQSSYNEQFF. In DNA, the CDR3 is TGTGCCAGCAGCCAAGAGGGAGGACTCCAGAGCTCCTACAATGAGCAGTTCTTC.

This clonotype was found many times. The chain employs TRBV20-1 and TRBJ2-6, with TRBD1 matching over 7 bases. Germline V lookup: CDR1 DFQATT, CDR2 SNEGSKA (reference sequence). Trimming at V came to 1 base and at J to 2 bases, leaving 2 bases not matched to a gene. The CDR3 loop spans 15 amino acids. The CDR3 loop is CSARVQGAGANVLTF. CDR3 bases: TGCAGTGCTAGAGTTCAGGGGGCTGGGGCCAACGTCCTGACTTTC.

This clonotype was counted many times. The rearrangement joins TRBV20-1 to TRBJ2-7; D is possibly TRBD1 (6 bases). The CDR3 spans 14 residues. Looked up from germline, CDR1 is DFQATT and CDR2 is SNEGSKA (reference sequence). V lost 1 base and J lost 3, with 13 bases in between. The CDR3 nucleotides read TGCAGTGCTAGAGCGCACAGGGACGTCTACGAGCAGTACTTC. Amino acid sequence: CSARAHRDVYEQYF.

This clonotype was seen repeatedly, ten times or more. This sequence joins TRBV9 and TRBJ2-1, with D possibly being TRBD1 or TRBD2 (5 bases each). Trimming removed 3 bases from V and 0 bases from J, with 7 bases in between. Germline values: CDR1 SGDLS, CDR2 YYNGEE. This CDR3 has 14 amino acids. The CDR3, as DNA: TGTGCCAGCAGCGCCGGGACCTCCTACAATGAGCAGTTCTTC. Translating gives CASSAGTSYNEQFF.

This clonotype was seen a handful of times. The rearrangement links TRBV6-5 to TRBJ2-2; TRBD1 or TRBD2 may be the D gene (5 bases each). The germline V gene encodes CDR1 MNHEY and CDR2 SVGAGI. The CDR3 spans 15 residues. V was shortened by 4 bases and J by 2 bases, with 11 bases between the two germline ends. CDR3 region: CASSWGNDNTGELFF. The CDR3 region has the DNA TGTGCCAGCAGTTGGGGGAATGACAACACCGGGGAGCTGTTTTTT.